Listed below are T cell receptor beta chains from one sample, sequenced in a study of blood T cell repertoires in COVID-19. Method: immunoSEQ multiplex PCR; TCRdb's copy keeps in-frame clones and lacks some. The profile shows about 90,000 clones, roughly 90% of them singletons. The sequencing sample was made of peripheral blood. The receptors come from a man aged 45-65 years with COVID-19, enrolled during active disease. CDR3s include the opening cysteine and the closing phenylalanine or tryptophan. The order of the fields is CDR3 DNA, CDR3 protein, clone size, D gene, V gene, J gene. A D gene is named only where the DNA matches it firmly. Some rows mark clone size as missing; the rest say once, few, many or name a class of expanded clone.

cdr3_nt: TGTGCCAGCAGTTTGAATATTAATCCGGGTACCGGGGAGCTGTTTTTT
cdr3_aa: CASSLNINPGTGELFF
clone_size: once
d_call: NA
v_call: TRBV27
j_call: TRBJ2-2

cdr3_nt: TGTGCCAGTAGCCTCCTCGGGGGTAATTCACCCCTCCACTTT
cdr3_aa: CASSLLGGNSPLHF
clone_size: once
d_call: NA
v_call: TRBV19
j_call: TRBJ1-6

cdr3_nt: TGTGCCAGCATCCGAGGGACAAACTACGAGCAGTACTTC
cdr3_aa: CASIRGTNYEQYF
clone_size: few
d_call: NA
v_call: TRBV5-5
j_call: TRBJ2-7

cdr3_nt: TGCAGCGCGACCGGGACAGGGTCATTGGCTGGCTACACCTTC
cdr3_aa: CSATGTGSLAGYTF
clone_size: NA
d_call: TRBD1
v_call: TRBV29-1
j_call: TRBJ1-2

cdr3_nt: TGTGCCAGCAGCCAGGACACGAACTATGGCTACACCTTC
cdr3_aa: CASSQDTNYGYTF
clone_size: NA
d_call: NA
v_call: TRBV7-9
j_call: TRBJ1-2

cdr3_nt: TGTGCCTGGAGGGGTCAAGGACAGGGGTACTATGGCTACACCTTC
cdr3_aa: CAWRGQGQGYYGYTF
clone_size: NA
d_call: TRBD1
v_call: TRBV30
j_call: TRBJ1-2

cdr3_nt: TGTGCCAGCAGTTTTAGCAGCGCATACGAGCAGTACTTC
cdr3_aa: CASSFSSAYEQYF
clone_size: NA
d_call: NA
v_call: TRBV27
j_call: TRBJ2-7

cdr3_nt: TGTGCCAGTAGCCGAGGGGGCGAATATTCACCCCTCCACTTT
cdr3_aa: CASSRGGEYSPLHF
clone_size: NA
d_call: TRBD1
v_call: TRBV19
j_call: TRBJ1-6

cdr3_nt: TGTGCCAGCCTCGCCCCCGGGACAGAATGGGACGAGCAGTACTTC
cdr3_aa: CASLAPGTEWDEQYF
clone_size: NA
d_call: TRBD1
v_call: TRBV2
j_call: TRBJ2-7

cdr3_nt: TGTGCCAGCCAAGGAATGAATACGGGACAGGGGGGTAGCAATCAGCCCCAGCATTTT
cdr3_aa: CASQGMNTGQGGSNQPQHF
clone_size: NA
d_call: TRBD1
v_call: TRBV11-2
j_call: TRBJ1-5

cdr3_nt: TGCAGTGCTAGTCACGTGAGACAAGAGACCCAGTACTTC
cdr3_aa: CSASHVRQETQYF
clone_size: NA
d_call: NA
v_call: TRBV20-1
j_call: TRBJ2-5

cdr3_nt: TGCGCCAGCAGCCAAGATATCCCGAACACTGAAGCTTTCTTT
cdr3_aa: CASSQDIPNTEAFF
clone_size: NA
d_call: NA
v_call: TRBV4-1
j_call: TRBJ1-1

cdr3_nt: TGTGCCAGCAGTTCTTCCAGGAGGTCGGGCGAGCAGTACTTC
cdr3_aa: CASSSSRRSGEQYF
clone_size: once
d_call: NA
v_call: TRBV3-1/TRBV3-2
j_call: TRBJ2-7

cdr3_nt: TGTGCCAGTACCAGGACAGGGCATGGGTATGGCTACACCTTC
cdr3_aa: CASTRTGHGYGYTF
clone_size: NA
d_call: TRBD1
v_call: TRBV19
j_call: TRBJ1-2

cdr3_nt: TGTGCCAGCACTGGTCCAACGGTTTCGGGACTAGCGGGCGGGCTCTACACAGATACGCAGTATTTT
cdr3_aa: CASTGPTVSGLAGGLYTDTQYF
clone_size: NA
d_call: TRBD2
v_call: TRBV2
j_call: TRBJ2-3

cdr3_nt: TGCGCCAGCAAGACAGGGGACTATGGCTACACCTTC
cdr3_aa: CASKTGDYGYTF
clone_size: NA
d_call: TRBD1
v_call: TRBV10-1
j_call: TRBJ1-2

cdr3_nt: TGTGCCAGTAGTAGGCCCTTCTCTCTAGCGGGGATCACAGATACGCAGTATTTT
cdr3_aa: CASSRPFSLAGITDTQYF
clone_size: NA
d_call: TRBD2
v_call: TRBV19
j_call: TRBJ2-3

cdr3_nt: TGCGCCAGCAGCCAGAACAGGGTAGCCTACAATGAGCAGTTCTTC
cdr3_aa: CASSQNRVAYNEQFF
clone_size: NA
d_call: NA
v_call: TRBV4-3
j_call: TRBJ2-1

cdr3_nt: TGTGCCAGCAGTTACGGGGCAGGTAATCAGCCCCAGCATTTT
cdr3_aa: CASSYGAGNQPQHF
clone_size: NA
d_call: NA
v_call: TRBV6-5
j_call: TRBJ1-5

cdr3_nt: TGTGCCAGCTCATCAATGGACAGGAGGAACACTGAAGCTTTCTTT
cdr3_aa: CASSSMDRRNTEAFF
clone_size: NA
d_call: TRBD1
v_call: TRBV18
j_call: TRBJ1-1

cdr3_nt: TGTGCCAGCAGTTACGTTTTCTACTCCTACAATGAGCAGTTCTTC
cdr3_aa: CASSYVFYSYNEQFF
clone_size: NA
d_call: NA
v_call: TRBV6-2/TRBV6-3
j_call: TRBJ2-1

cdr3_nt: TGTGCCAGCAGTTACGGGGGGGCCAGGGAGACCCAGTACTTC
cdr3_aa: CASSYGGARETQYF
clone_size: NA
d_call: NA
v_call: TRBV6-5
j_call: TRBJ2-5

cdr3_nt: TGTGCCAGTAGTGGGAGGACTAGCGGGGGCTACGAGCAGTACTTC
cdr3_aa: CASSGRTSGGYEQYF
clone_size: NA
d_call: TRBD2
v_call: TRBV19
j_call: TRBJ2-7

cdr3_nt: TGCGCCAGCAGGACCAGGGGCCAATTAATTTATAGCAATCAGCCCCAGCATTTT
cdr3_aa: CASRTRGQLIYSNQPQHF
clone_size: NA
d_call: NA
v_call: TRBV5-1
j_call: TRBJ1-5

cdr3_nt: TGTGCCAGTAGTATAGGGCCAGGGAGCAATCAGCCCCAGCATTTT
cdr3_aa: CASSIGPGSNQPQHF
clone_size: few
d_call: NA
v_call: TRBV19
j_call: TRBJ1-5

cdr3_nt: TGTGCCAGCAGTGACTTCGGACTAGCGACCGGGGAGCTGTTTTTT
cdr3_aa: CASSDFGLATGELFF
clone_size: NA
d_call: TRBD2
v_call: TRBV2
j_call: TRBJ2-2

cdr3_nt: TGTGCCAGCAGTTCAATCGACAGTTTCTATCAGCCCCAGCATTTT
cdr3_aa: CASSSIDSFYQPQHF
clone_size: NA
d_call: NA
v_call: TRBV27
j_call: TRBJ1-5

cdr3_nt: TGTGCCAGCAGTTTAGACAGGGCTGGGGCCAACGTCCTGACTTTC
cdr3_aa: CASSLDRAGANVLTF
clone_size: once
d_call: TRBD1
v_call: TRBV27
j_call: TRBJ2-6

cdr3_nt: TGTGCCAGCAGCCTCCTAGCGGGGGGATCAGATACGCAGTATTTT
cdr3_aa: CASSLLAGGSDTQYF
clone_size: NA
d_call: TRBD2
v_call: TRBV5-5
j_call: TRBJ2-3

cdr3_nt: TGTGCCAGCAGCCCGGGGGAGTATGGCTACACCTTC
cdr3_aa: CASSPGEYGYTF
clone_size: NA
d_call: NA
v_call: TRBV12-3/TRBV12-4
j_call: TRBJ1-2

cdr3_nt: TGTGCCAGCAGCGTGACAGGGGGTAGCAATCAGCCCCAGCATTTT
cdr3_aa: CASSVTGGSNQPQHF
clone_size: NA
d_call: TRBD1
v_call: TRBV9
j_call: TRBJ1-5

cdr3_nt: TGCGCCAGCAGCCTTGATTCTAGCGGGGGGTACAATGAGCAGTTCTTC
cdr3_aa: CASSLDSSGGYNEQFF
clone_size: NA
d_call: TRBD2
v_call: TRBV5-1
j_call: TRBJ2-1

cdr3_nt: TGTGCCTGGAGTGTGGGTCTTTTCCATAGCGAGCCCCAGCATTTT
cdr3_aa: CAWSVGLFHSEPQHF
clone_size: NA
d_call: NA
v_call: TRBV30
j_call: TRBJ1-5

cdr3_nt: TGTGCCAGTAGTACTTTGGACAGGGGCGAGAACACTGAAGCTTTCTTT
cdr3_aa: CASSTLDRGENTEAFF
clone_size: NA
d_call: TRBD1
v_call: TRBV19
j_call: TRBJ1-1

cdr3_nt: TGTGCCAGCAGCCTGGGGACAGGAGCGCAGTACTTC
cdr3_aa: CASSLGTGAQYF
clone_size: NA
d_call: TRBD1
v_call: TRBV5-5
j_call: TRBJ2-7

cdr3_nt: TGTGCCAGCAGCTTAGGACTAGCGGGGGGCGGCTATGAGCAGTTCTTC
cdr3_aa: CASSLGLAGGGYEQFF
clone_size: NA
d_call: TRBD2
v_call: TRBV11-2
j_call: TRBJ2-1

cdr3_nt: TGTGCCAGCAGCGTAGGGGCTTCTCAGGAGACCCAGTACTTC
cdr3_aa: CASSVGASQETQYF
clone_size: NA
d_call: NA
v_call: TRBV9
j_call: TRBJ2-5

cdr3_nt: TGTGCGAGCGGGGGGTTCCTTTACTATGGCTACACCTTC
cdr3_aa: CASGGFLYYGYTF
clone_size: NA
d_call: NA
v_call: TRBV14
j_call: TRBJ1-2

cdr3_nt: TGTGCCAGCAGCGTTAGAGCGGCGAGCTCCTACAATGAGCAGTTCTTC
cdr3_aa: CASSVRAASSYNEQFF
clone_size: NA
d_call: NA
v_call: TRBV9
j_call: TRBJ2-1